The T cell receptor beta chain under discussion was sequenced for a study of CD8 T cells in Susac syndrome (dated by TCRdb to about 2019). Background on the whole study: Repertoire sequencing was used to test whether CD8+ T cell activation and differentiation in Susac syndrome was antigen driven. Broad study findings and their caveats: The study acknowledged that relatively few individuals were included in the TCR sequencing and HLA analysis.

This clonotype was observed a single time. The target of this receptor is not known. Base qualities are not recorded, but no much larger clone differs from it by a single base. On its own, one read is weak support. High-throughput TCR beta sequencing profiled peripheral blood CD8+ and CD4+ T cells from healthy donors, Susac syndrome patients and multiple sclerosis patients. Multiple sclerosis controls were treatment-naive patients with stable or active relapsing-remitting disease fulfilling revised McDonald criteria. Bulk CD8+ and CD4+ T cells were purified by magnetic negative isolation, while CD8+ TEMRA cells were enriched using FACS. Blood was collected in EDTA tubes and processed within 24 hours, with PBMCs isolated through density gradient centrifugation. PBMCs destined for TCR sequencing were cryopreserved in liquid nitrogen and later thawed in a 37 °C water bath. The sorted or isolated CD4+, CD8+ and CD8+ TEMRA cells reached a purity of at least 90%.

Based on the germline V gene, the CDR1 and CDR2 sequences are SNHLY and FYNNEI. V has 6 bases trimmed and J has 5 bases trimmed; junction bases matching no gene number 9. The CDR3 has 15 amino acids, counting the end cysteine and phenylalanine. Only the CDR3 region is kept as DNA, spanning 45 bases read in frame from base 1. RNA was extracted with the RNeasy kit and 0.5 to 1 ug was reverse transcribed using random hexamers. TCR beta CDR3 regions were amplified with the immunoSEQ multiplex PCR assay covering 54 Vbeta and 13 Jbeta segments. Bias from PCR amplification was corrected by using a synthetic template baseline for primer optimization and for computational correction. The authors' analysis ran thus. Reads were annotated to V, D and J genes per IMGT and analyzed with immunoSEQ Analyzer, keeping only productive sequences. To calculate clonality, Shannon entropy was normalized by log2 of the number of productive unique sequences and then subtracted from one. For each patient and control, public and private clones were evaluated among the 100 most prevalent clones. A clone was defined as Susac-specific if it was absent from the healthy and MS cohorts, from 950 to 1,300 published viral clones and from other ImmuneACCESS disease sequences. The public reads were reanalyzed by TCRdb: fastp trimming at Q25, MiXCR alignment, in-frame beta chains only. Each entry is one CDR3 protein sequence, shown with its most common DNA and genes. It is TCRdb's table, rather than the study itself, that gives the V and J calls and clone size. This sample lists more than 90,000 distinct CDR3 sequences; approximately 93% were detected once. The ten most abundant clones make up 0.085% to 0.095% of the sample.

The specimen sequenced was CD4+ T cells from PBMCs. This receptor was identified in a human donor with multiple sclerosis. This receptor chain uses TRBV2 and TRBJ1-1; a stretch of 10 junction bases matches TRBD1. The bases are TGTGCCAGCAGCTCGACAGGGGGCAGGTGGACTGAAGCTTTCTTT. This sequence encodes CASSSTGGRWTEAFF. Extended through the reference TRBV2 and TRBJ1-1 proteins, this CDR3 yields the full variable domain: EPEVTQTPSHQVTQMGQEVILRCVPISNHLYFYWYRQILGQKVEFLVSFYNNEISEKSEIFDDQFSVERPDGSNFTLKIRSTKLEDSAMYFCASSSTGGRWTEAFFGQGTRLTVV.